This entry lists 6 T cell receptor beta chains sequenced from one sample in a study of CXCR3-negative and CXCR3-positive naive CD8 T cells. Study-wide findings and caveats: CXCR3-positive naive cells had TRB CDR3s that were more hydrophobic than CXCR3-negative naive cells had.

Which antigens these TCRs recognize remains unknown. In preparing the TRB cDNA libraries, 5' RACE with UMI labels was used. Each CDR3 protein gets one entry in TCRdb, which reprocessed the 5' RACE reads and gives no DNA. This sample contains about 89,000 distinct CDR3 sequences. Source material: naive CXCR3+ CD8+ T cells from blood. This sample's subset: CD45RO-CCR7+CD27+CD95- naive CD8+ T cells expressing CXCR3 (TNR3+). These TCRs come from a human donor in good health. Some clones in this sample may be carry-over from other donors' samples.

The chain joins TRBV12-3 or TRBV12-4 to TRBJ2-7. The CDR3 is 14 amino acids. The CDR3 protein is CASSSSDSSYEQYF.

The genes are TRBV5-5 and TRBJ2-7; TCRdb calls TRBD1, which cannot be checked without DNA. CDR1 SGHKS and CDR2 YYEKEE come from the germline V gene (reference sequence). There are 14 residues in the CDR3. CDR3 sequence: CASSSSWGVYEQYF.

The J gene is TRBJ2-4, the V gene TRBV12-3 or TRBV12-4; with no DNA, the TCRdb D assignment of TRBD2 cannot be verified. This CDR3 contains 16 residues. CDR3 sequence reads: CASSMGLAGGGNIQYF.

The chain recombines TRBV6-2 or TRBV6-3 with TRBJ2-2. The CDR3 length is 15 residues. Per germline, CDR1 MNHEY and CDR2 SVGEGT. CDR3 sequence: CASSYLAEWAGELFF.

This sequence joins TRBV4-3 and TRBJ1-6; the D call from TCRdb, TRBD1, cannot be confirmed without DNA. This CDR3 has 13 amino acids. Looked up from germline, CDR1 is LGHNA and CDR2 is YSLEER. The CDR3: CASSQSPDSPLHF.

The V gene is TRBV29-1, the J gene TRBJ1-2; there is no DNA to check the TCRdb D call of TRBD1. The CDR3 is 13 amino acids. The germline gives CDR1 SQVTM, CDR2 ANQGSEA. The CDR3: CSAAGLEENGYTF.